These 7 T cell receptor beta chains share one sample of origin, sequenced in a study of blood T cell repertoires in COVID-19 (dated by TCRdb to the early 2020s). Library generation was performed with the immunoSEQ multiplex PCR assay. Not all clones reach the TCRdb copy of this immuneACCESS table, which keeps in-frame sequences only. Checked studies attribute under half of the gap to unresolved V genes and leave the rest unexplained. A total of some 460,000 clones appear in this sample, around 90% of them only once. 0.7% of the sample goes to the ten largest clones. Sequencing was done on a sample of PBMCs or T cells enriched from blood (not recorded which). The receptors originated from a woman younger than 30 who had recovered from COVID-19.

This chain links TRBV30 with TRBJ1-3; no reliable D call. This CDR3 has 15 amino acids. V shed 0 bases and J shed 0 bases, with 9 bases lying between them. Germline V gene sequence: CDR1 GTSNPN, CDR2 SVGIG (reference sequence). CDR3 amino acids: CAWSVPRVSGNTIYF. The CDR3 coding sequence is TGTGCCTGGAGTGTACCCCGGGTCTCTGGAAACACCATATATTTT.

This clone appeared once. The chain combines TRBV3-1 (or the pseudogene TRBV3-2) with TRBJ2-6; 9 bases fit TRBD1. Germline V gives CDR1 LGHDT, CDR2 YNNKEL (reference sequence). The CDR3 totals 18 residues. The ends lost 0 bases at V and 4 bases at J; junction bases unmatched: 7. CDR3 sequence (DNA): TGTGCCAGCAGCCAAGAATTAAGGACAGGGGTAGGGGCCAACGTCCTGACTTTC. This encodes CASSQELRTGVGANVLTF.

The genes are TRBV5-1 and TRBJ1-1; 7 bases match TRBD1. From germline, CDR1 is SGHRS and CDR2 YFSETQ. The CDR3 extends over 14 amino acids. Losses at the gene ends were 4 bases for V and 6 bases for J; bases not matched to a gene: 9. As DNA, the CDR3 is TGCGCCAGCAGCCCATACACAGGGGAGGCTGAAGCTTTCTTT. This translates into CASSPYTGEAEAFF.

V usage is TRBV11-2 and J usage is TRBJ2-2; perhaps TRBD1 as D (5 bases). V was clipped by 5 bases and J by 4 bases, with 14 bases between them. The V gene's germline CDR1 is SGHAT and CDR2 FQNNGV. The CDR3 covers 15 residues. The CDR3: CASSPVGASTGELFF. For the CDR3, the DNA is TGTGCCAGCAGCCCCGTAGGGGCCTCCACCGGGGAGCTGTTTTTT.

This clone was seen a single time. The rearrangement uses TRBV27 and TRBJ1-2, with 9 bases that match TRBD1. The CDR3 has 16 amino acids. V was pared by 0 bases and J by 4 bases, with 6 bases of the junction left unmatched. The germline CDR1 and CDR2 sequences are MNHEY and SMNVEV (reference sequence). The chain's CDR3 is CASSLSINRGLYGYTF. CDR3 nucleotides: TGTGCCAGCAGTTTATCGATCAACAGGGGGCTCTATGGCTACACCTTC.

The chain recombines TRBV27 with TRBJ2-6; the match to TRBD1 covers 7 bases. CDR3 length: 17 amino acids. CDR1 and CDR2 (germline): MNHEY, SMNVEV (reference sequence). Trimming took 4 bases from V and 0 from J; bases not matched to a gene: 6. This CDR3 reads CASSYRDRPSGANVLTF. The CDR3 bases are TGTGCCAGCAGTTACCGGGACAGACCCTCTGGGGCCAACGTCCTGACTTTC.

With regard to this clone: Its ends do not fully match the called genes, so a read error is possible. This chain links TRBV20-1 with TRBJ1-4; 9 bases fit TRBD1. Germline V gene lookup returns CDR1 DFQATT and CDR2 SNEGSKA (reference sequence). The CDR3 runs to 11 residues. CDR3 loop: CSAQTGGLILF. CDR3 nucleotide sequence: TGCAGTGCCCAGACAGGGGGTTTAATACTTTTT.